The entry below describes one TCR beta chain. Its antigen is unidentified. The authors reverse transcribed all of the isolated RNA, so sequencing captured expressed TCRB transcripts. Using immunoSEQ multiplex PCR, the repertoire was profiled, and TCRdb retains in-frame clones only, with some absent. The sample carries about 220,000 clones, about 11% recorded once. This entry is derived from a study of beta chain features in type 1 diabetes. Study details: Across every sample, 100 million to 130 million sorted cells were examined in total. Findings and caveats of the study: Moderate yet significant TCRB CDR3 shortening was seen in Type 1 diabetes patients in all four CD4+ subsets.

The germline V and J ends were trimmed by 4 bases and 5 bases, with 6 bases remaining between them. Germline V gene sequence: CDR1 SQVTM, CDR2 ANQGSEA. This CDR3 spans 11 amino acids. The genes are TRBV29-1 and TRBJ2-4; D may be TRBD1 (5 bases). This sequence originates from a man aged 18 to 35 in good health. Sequencing input: central memory CD4+ T cells from blood. The CDR3 is CSVGQQNIQYF. CDR3 DNA: TGCAGCGTTGGACAGCAAAACATTCAGTACTTC.